The clone carrying this T cell receptor (beta chain) was observed once. This sample is drawn from a study of blood T cell repertoires in COVID-19. As for the study in general: PBMCs, B-cell-depleted T cells, or T cells provided the cDNA or gDNA that made up the material.

The length of the CDR3 is 16 residues. V was cut by 4 bases and J by 5 bases, with 17 bases left in between. Germline CDR1 is SGHAT and CDR2 is FQNNGV. As originally analysed: Estimation of nucleated cell counts relied on the amplification of reference gene primers. Some clones are missing from TCRdb's copy, which holds only in-frame ones; the method was immunoSEQ multiplex PCR. The DNA gave D and trimming, while V, J and clone size come from that table. Of under 200,000 clones listed, about 88% are singletons. The sample taken for sequencing was peripheral blood. This rearrangement joins TRBV11-2 to TRBJ1-4; D is perhaps TRBD1 (6 bases). The receptor was isolated from a man between 18 and 29 years old with acute or convalescent COVID-19. CDR3 amino acids: CASSSIRGRGNEKLFF. The CDR3 DNA is TGTGCCAGCAGCTCAATAAGAGGCAGGGGCAATGAAAAACTGTTTTTT.